Reported below is one T cell receptor beta chain. Its specificity is unknown. This CDR3 has 16 residues. V was clipped by 4 bases and J by 0 bases, with 13 bases between them. Germline assignment: CDR1 SGHRS and CDR2 YFSETQ. This record belongs to a study of OX40 agonist ivuxolimab in advanced cancers. Study context: The patients received ivuxolimab by intravenous route every 2 weeks at 0.01 to 10 mg/kg.

TCRdb's table, derived via immunoSEQ multiplex PCR, lists solely in-frame clones and lacks some. The repertoire holds around 53,000 clones, with 65% to 85% as singletons. Whole-study findings and limits: Expanded clones belonging to CD8+ T cells outnumbered, on average, those of CD4+.

This sequence originates from an adult with an advanced solid tumor such as melanoma, head and neck, liver or kidney cancer. The sequencing here drew on CD4+ or CD8+ T cells sorted from blood, taken in a trial of the OX40 agonist ivuxolimab. This sequence joins TRBV5-1 and TRBJ2-2; maybe TRBD2 (6 bases). CDR3 loop: CASSGAAGPNTGELFF. The DNA for the CDR3 is TGCGCCAGCAGCGGGGCAGCGGGCCCGAACACCGGGGAGCTGTTTTTT.